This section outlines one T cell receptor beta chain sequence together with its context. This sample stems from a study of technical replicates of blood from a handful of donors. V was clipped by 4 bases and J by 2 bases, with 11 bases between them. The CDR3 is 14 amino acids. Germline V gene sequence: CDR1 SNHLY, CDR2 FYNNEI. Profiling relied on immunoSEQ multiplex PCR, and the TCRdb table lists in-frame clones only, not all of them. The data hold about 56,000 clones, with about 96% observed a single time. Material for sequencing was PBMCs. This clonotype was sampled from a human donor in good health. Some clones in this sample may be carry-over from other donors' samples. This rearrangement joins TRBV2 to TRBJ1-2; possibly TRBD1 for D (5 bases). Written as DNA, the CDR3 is TGTGCCAGCAGTGCCAGGGAGGGGAACTATGGCTACACCTTC. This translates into CASSAREGNYGYTF.